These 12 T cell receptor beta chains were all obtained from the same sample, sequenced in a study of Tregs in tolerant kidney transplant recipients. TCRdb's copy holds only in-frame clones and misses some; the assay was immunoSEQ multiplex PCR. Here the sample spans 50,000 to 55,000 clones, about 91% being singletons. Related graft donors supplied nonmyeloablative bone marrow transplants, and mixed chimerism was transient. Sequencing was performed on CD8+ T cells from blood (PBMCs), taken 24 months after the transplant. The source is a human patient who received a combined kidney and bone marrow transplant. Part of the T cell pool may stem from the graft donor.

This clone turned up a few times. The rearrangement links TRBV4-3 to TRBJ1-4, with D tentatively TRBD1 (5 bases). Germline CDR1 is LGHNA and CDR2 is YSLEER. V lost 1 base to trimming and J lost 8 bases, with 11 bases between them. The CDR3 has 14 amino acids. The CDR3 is CASSQGPRTEKLFF. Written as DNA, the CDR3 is TGCGCCAGCAGCCAAGGGCCCCGGACAGAAAAACTGTTTTTT.

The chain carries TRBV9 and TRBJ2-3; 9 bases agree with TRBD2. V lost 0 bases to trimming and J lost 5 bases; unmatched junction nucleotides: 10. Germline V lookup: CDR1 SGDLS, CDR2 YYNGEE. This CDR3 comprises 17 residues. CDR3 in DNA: TGTGCCAGCAGCGTAGCGGGACTAGCCTCGAGACGAGATACGCAGTATTTT. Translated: CASSVAGLASRRDTQYF.

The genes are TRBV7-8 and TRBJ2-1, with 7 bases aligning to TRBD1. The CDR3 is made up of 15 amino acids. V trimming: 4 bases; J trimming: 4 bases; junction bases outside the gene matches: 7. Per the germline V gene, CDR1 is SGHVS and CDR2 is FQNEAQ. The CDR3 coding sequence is TGTGCCAGCAGCTGGACCGGGACAGTGTACAATGAGCAGTTCTTC. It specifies CASSWTGTVYNEQFF.

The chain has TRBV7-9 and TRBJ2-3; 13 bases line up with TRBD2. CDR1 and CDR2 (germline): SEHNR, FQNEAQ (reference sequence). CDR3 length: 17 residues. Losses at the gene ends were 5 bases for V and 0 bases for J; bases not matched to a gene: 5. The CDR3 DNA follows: TGTGCCAGCAGCAGACTAGCGGGGGGCCCTAGCACAGATACGCAGTATTTT. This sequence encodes CASSRLAGGPSTDTQYF.

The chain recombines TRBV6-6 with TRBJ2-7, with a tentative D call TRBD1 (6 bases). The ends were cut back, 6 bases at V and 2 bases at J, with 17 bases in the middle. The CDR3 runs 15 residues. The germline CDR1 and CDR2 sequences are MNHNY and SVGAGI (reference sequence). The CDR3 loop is CASSPGTLLPYEQYF. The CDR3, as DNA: TGTGCCAGCAGCCCCGGGACACTACTCCCCTACGAGCAGTACTTC.

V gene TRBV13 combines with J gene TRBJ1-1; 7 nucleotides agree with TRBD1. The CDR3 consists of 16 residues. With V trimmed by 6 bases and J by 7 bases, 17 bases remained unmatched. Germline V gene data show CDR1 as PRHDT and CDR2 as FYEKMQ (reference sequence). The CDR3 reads CASRIRNRGGFGEAFF. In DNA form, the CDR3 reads TGTGCCAGCAGGATACGAAACAGGGGCGGATTCGGTGAAGCTTTCTTT.

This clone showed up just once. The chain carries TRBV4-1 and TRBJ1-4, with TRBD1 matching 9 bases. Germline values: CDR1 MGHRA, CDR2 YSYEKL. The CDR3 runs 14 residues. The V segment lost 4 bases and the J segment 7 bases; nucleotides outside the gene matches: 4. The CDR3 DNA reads TGCGCCAGCAGCCCTACAGGGGGCGGTGAAAAACTGTTTTTT. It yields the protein CASSPTGGGEKLFF.

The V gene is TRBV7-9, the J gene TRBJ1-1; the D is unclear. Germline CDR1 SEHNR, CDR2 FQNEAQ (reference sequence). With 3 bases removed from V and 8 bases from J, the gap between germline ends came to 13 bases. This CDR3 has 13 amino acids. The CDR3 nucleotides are TGTGCCAGCAGCTTTCCCACTCAAACCGAAGCTTTCTTT. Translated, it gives CASSFPTQTEAFF.

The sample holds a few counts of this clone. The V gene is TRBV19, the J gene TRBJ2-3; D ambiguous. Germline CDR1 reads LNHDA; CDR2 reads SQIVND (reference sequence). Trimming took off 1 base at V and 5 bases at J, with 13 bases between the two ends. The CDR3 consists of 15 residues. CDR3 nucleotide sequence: TGTGCCAGTAGTATAGGAGCTCTAGTGAAAGATACGCAGTATTTT. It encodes CASSIGALVKDTQYF. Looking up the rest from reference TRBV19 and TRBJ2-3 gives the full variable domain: DGGITQSPKYLFRKEGQNVTLSCEQNLNHDAMYWYRQDPGQGLRLIYYSQIVNDFQKGDIAEGYSVSREKKESFPLTVTSAQKNPTAFYLCASSIGALVKDTQYFGPGTRLTVL.

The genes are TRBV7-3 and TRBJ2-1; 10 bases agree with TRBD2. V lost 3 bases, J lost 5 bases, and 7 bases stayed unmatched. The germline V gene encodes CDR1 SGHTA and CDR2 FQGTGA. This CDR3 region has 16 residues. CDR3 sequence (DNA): TGTGCCAGCAGCTTCCTAGCGGGAGCAAGCGACAATGAGCAGTTCTTC. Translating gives CASSFLAGASDNEQFF.

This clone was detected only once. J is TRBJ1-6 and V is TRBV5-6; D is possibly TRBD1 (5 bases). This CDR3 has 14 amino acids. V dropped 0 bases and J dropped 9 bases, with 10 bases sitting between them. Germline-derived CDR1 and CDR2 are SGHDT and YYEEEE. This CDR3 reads CASSLGRGTSPLHF. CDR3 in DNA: TGTGCCAGCAGCTTGGGGCGGGGGACTTCACCCCTCCACTTT. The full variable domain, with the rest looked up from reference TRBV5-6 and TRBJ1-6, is DAGVTQSPTHLIKTRGQQVTLRCSPKSGHDTVSWYQQALGQGPQFIFQYYEEEERQRGNFPDRFSGHQFPNYSSELNVNALLLGDSALYLCASSLGRGTSPLHFGNGTRLTVT.

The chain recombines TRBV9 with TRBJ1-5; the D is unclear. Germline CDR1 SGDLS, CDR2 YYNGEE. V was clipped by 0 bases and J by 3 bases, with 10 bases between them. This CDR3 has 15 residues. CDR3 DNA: TGTGCCAGCAGCGTAGAGGGAGACTACAATCAGCCCCAGCATTTT. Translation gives CASSVEGDYNQPQHF.